This T cell receptor (beta chain) came from a study of cytomegalovirus exposure and HLA in healthy donors. The PCR employed 60 Vbeta primers together with 13 Jbeta primers. Assay used: immunoSEQ multiplex PCR; TCRdb lists only in-frame clones, some missing. Among around 110,000 clones, roughly 66% were seen once, and the ten largest hold roughly 2.2%. Germline V lookup: CDR1 MNHNS, CDR2 SASEGT. The CDR3 runs 12 residues. V dropped 6 bases and J dropped 5 bases, with 8 bases sitting between them. The V gene is TRBV6-1, the J gene TRBJ1-5; D possibly corresponds to TRBD1 (6 bases). The clonotype was recovered from a woman in her twenties or thirties in good health and CMV-seronegative. Input material: PBMCs. The CDR3 spells CASSKGDQPQHF. CDR3 in DNA: TGTGCCAGCAGCAAGGGGGATCAGCCCCAGCATTTT.